Listed below are T cell receptor beta chains from one sample, sequenced in a study of patients and donors after allogeneic stem cell transplantation. TCRdb re-derived calls from the RT-PCR reads in MiXCR, one entry per CDR3 protein. The profile shows about 100,000 distinct CDR3 sequences, around 33% of them singletons. The sample taken for sequencing was blood, either unsorted or a sorted T cell fraction (not recorded which). The receptors shown here come from a human donor who was either an allogeneic HSCT recipient or a stem cell or donor lymphocyte infusion donor (not recorded which). It is not recorded whose cells these are; they may come from a transplant donor. Both conserved end residues are part of each CDR3.

v_gene | CDR3aa
TRBV20-1 | CSAKPGGNSGNTIYF
TRBV20-1 | CSARVKRTNEQFF
TRBV12-3/TRBV12-4 | CASSPTPGQGAPEAFF
TRBV6-5 | CASSPPSRELFF
TRBV7-9 | CASSLSGIGNTIYF
TRBV27 | CASSPGGTISTDTQYF
TRBV29-1 | CSATTGTGFSYEQYF
TRBV28 | CASRSRDRAYYEQYF
TRBV6-5 | CASSYGTAWGDNEQFF
TRBV28 | CASKGGTKPDTQYF
TRBV15 | CATSRDWQGDNEQFF
TRBV12-3/TRBV12-4 | CASGRLAGDLNF
TRBV20-1 | CSARLAGDYEQYF
TRBV10-3 | CAISAEREWFNEQFF
TRBV10-3 | CAISFEGANQPQHF
TRBV5-6 | CASSTSGGETQYF
TRBV7-9 | CASSLMGQGSEQYF
TRBV29-1 | CSVDGGSADTQYF
TRBV7-9 | CASSLGAGTSTDTQYF
TRBV20-1 | CSARPAPNTEAFF
TRBV20-1 | CSASEDLSYEQYF
TRBV7-9 | CASGSLSNYGYTF
TRBV10-3 | CAISPHRDSHYEQYF
TRBV9 | CASSVEGGDTGELFF
TRBV12-3/TRBV12-4 | CASSLLGTGLGSGNTIYF
TRBV6-5 | CASSYSRTNTGELFF
TRBV6-6 | CASSYPGQGFSEAFF
TRBV27 | CASSLRVWPGPGYGYTF
TRBV18 | CASSPGVASSSYEQYF
TRBV4-3 | CASSPFLSPPTTDTQYF
TRBV28 | CASSFVRGRETQYF
TRBV15 | CATSRPRVLLYEQYF
TRBV12-3/TRBV12-4 | CASSPRQGGTEAFF
TRBV5-1 | CASNYGQGTDTQYF
TRBV9 | CASSPPPAGRLNEQFF
TRBV19 | CASSTSGAQETQYF
TRBV7-6 | CASSLAPREWYEQYF
TRBV5-8 | CASSFRRGQETQYF
TRBV20-1 | CSASGLDVHENEQFF
TRBV29-1 | CSVEWASGSTDTQYF
TRBV27 | CASSLVGTGGPNEQFF